This T cell receptor beta chain comes out of a study of tumor and adjacent non-tumor tissue in lung cancer. Overall study context: The patients, approximately nine men and about five women, were roughly 30 to 80 with stage I to III disease.

A modified ARM-PCR protocol with three rounds of nested PCR amplified TCRbeta. TCRdb called the multiplex PCR reads again in MiXCR, with one record for every CDR3 protein. The sample records about 86,000 distinct CDR3 sequences, roughly three quarters being singletons. RNA was extracted from bulk tissue without any cell sorting. More than 3 cm separated this lung sample from the edge of the tumor. The CDR3 sequence is 16 residues long. The germline V gene encodes CDR1 SGHAT and CDR2 FQNNGV. Concerning this clonotype itself: An end of the junction differs from the germline gene, which may be a read error.

Specimen: distant non-tumor lung tissue. The gene calls are TRBV11-2 and TRBJ2-3, with a possible D match to TRBD2 (6 bases). This sequence originates from a woman in her fifties or sixties with non-small cell lung cancer. CDR3 nucleotides: TGTGCCAACGGCTTGTGGGGCCAGCTAGCGACAGTTACGCAGTATTTT. It yields the protein CANGLWGQLATVTQYF. The variable domain in full, with the rest retrieved from reference TRBV11-2 and TRBJ2-3, is EAGVAQSPRYKIIEKRQSVAFWCNPISGHATLYWYQQILGQGPKLLIQFQNNGVVDDSQLPKDRFSAERLKGVDSTLKIQPAKLEDSAVYLCANGLWGQLATVTQYFGPGTRLTVL.